This T cell receptor (beta chain) came from a study of T cells in Graves' hyperthyroidism and ophthalmopathy. Study-level background: Initial diagnosis, before any treatment, was when peripheral blood was collected. Broader study findings: Also found in blood were most expanded thyroid clonotypes above 0.001.

It was RNA transcripts that yielded the amplified TCR beta CDR3 regions. The TCR CDR3 first-round RT-PCR relied on the HTBI primer set. TCRdb re-called the multiplex PCR reads through MiXCR, storing one row per CDR3 protein. The sample gives 200,000 to 250,000 distinct CDR3 sequences, roughly 18% of which show up once; about 45% is in the top ten. This clonotype was seen repeatedly, ten times or more. The antigen is unknown. V was clipped by 5 bases and J by 8 bases; unmatched bases: 15. CDR3 length: 15 residues. Germline assignment: CDR1 SGHDT and CDR2 YYEEEE. It was considered stable Graves' hyperthyroidism when ophthalmopathy did not progress within 18 months. These patients, aged 18 to 65, had recently diagnosed hyperthyroidism lasting under 2 months.

The chain is built from TRBV5-6 and TRBJ1-2; TRBD1 agrees at 7 bases. The source material was blood. The receptor's source is a man in his forties with Graves' hyperthyroidism. Written as DNA, the CDR3 is TGTGCCAGCAGTCTTGGGGTTTACAGGGGTCTGGGCTACACCTTC. The encoded protein is CASSLGVYRGLGYTF.